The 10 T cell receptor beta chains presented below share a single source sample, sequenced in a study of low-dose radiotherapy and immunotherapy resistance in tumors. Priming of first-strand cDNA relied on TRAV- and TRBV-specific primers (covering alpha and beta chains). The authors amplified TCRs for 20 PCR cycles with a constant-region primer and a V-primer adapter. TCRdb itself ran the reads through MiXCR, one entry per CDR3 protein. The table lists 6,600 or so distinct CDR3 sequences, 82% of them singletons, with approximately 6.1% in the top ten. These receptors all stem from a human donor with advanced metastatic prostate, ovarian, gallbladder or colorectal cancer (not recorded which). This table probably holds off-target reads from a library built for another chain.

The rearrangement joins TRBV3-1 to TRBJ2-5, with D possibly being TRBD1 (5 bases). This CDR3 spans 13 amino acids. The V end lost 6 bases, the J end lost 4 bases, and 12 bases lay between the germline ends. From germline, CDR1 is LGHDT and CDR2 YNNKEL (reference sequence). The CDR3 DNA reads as TGTGCCAGCAGTTTAAGGGGCGTAGAGACCCAGTACTTC. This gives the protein CASSLRGVETQYF.

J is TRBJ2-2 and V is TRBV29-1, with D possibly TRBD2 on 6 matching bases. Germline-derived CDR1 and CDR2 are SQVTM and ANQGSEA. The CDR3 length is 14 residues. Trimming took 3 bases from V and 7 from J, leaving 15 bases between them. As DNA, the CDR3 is TGCAGCGTTGACTCCAGCGGGCGGGGCGGGGAGCTGTTTTTT. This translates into CSVDSSGRGGELFF.

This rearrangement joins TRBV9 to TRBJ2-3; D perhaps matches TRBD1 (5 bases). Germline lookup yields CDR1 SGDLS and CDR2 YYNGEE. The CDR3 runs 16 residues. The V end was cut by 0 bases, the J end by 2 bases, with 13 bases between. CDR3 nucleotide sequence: TGTGCCAGCAGCGTAGGACAAGGGGTAATCACAGATACGCAGTATTTT. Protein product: CASSVGQGVITDTQYF.

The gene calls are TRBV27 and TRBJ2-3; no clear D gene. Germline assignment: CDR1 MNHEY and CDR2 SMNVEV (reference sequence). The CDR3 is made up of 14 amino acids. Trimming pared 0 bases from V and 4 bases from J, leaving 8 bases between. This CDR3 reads CASSLSGRADTQYF. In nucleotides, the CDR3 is TGTGCCAGCAGTTTATCTGGGCGCGCAGATACGCAGTATTTT.

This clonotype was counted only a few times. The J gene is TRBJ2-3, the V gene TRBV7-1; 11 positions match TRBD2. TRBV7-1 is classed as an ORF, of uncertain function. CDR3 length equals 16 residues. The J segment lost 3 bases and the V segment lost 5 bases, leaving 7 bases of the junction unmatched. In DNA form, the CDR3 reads TGTGCCAGCAGCAAACTAGCGGGAGTTCGGACAGATACGCAGTATTTT. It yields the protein CASSKLAGVRTDTQYF.

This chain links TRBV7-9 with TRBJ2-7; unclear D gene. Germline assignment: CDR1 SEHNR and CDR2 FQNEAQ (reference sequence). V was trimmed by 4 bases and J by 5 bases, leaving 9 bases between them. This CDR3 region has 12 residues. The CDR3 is CASSSRLDEQYF. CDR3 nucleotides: TGTGCCAGCAGCTCCCGACTCGACGAGCAGTACTTC. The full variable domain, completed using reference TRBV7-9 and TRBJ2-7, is DTGVSQNPRHKITKRGQNVTFRCDPISEHNRLYWYRQTLGQGPEFLTYFQNEAQLEKSRLLSDRFSAERPKGSFSTLEIQRTEQGDSAMYLCASSSRLDEQYFGPGTRLTVT.

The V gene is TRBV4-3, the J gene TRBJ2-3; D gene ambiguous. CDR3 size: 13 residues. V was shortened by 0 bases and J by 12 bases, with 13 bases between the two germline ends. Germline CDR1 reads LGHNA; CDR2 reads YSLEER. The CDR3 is CASSQDWTSSQYF. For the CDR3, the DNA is TGCGCCAGCAGCCAAGACTGGACCAGTTCTCAGTATTTT.

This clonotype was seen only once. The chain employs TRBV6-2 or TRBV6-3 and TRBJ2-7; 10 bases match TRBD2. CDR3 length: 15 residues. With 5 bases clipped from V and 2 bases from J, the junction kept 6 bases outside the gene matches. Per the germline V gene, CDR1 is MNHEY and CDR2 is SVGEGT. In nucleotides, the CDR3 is TGTGCCAGCAGTCCCCTCACTAGCGGGACCTACGAGCAGTACTTC. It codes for CASSPLTSGTYEQYF.

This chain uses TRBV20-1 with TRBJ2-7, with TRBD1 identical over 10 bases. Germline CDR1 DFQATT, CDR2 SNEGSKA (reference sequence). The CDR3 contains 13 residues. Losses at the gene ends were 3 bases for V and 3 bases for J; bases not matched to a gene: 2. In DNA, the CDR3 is TGCAGTGCTAGTGGGGACAGGGGCTACGAGCAGTACTTC. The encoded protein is CSASGDRGYEQYF.

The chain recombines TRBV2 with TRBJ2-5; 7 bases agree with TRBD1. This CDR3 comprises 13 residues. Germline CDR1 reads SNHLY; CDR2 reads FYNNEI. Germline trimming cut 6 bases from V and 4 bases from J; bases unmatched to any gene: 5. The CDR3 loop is CASRGGRGETQYF. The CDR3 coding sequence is TGTGCCAGCAGAGGGGGCAGGGGAGAGACCCAGTACTTC.